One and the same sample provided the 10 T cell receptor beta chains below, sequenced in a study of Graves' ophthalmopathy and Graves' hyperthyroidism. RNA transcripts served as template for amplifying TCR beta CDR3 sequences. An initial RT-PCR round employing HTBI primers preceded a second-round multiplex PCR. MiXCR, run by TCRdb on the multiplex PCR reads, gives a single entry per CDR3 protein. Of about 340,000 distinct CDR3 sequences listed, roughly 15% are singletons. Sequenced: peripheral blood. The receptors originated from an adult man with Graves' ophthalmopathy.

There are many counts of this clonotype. The CDR3 coding sequence is TGTGCCAGCAGTTTAAGCTGGGGGCAGGTGAACACTGAAGCTTTCTTT. It yields the protein CASSLSWGQVNTEAFF. This chain connects TRBV12-3 or TRBV12-4 to TRBJ1-1, with D maybe TRBD1 (6 bases). V was clipped by 2 bases and J by 0 bases, with 13 bases between them. CDR3 length: 16 amino acids.

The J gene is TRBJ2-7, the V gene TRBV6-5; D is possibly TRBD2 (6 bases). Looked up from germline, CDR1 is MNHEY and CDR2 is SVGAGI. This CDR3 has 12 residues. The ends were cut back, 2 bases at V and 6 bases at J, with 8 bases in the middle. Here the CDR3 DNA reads TGTGCCAGCAGTTACGGGACTGCCGAGCAGTACTTC. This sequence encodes CASSYGTAEQYF.

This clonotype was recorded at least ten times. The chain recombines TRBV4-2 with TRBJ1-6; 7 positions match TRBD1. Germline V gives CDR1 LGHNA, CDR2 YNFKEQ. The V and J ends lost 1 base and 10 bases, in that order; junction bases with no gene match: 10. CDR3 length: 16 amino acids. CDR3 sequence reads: CASSQGRLRGLSPLHF. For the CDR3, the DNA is TGTGCCAGCAGCCAAGGAAGGCTCAGGGGGTTATCACCCCTCCACTTT.

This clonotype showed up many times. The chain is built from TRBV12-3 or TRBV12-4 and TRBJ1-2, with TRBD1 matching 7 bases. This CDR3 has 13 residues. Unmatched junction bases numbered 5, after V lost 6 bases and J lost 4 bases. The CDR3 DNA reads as TGTGCCAGCAGACCGACAGGGTCCTATGGCTACACCTTC. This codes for CASRPTGSYGYTF.

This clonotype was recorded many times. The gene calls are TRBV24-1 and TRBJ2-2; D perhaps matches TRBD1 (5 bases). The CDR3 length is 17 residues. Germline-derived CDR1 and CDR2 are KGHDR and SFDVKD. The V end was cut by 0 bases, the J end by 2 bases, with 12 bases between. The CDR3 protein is CATSDLKTASNTGELFF. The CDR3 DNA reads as TGTGCCACCAGTGATTTGAAGACAGCCTCCAACACCGGGGAGCTGTTTTTT.

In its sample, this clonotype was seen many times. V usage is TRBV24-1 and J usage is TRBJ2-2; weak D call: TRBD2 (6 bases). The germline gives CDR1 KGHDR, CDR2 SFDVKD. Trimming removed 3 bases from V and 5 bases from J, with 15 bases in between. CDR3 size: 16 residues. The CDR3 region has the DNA TGTGCCACCAGTGATACCGGGACTCTTAAAACCGGGGAGCTGTTTTTT. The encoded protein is CATSDTGTLKTGELFF.

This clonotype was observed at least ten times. This CDR3 is CASRDTGELFF. CDR3 nucleotides: TGCGCCAGCAGAGACACCGGGGAGCTGTTTTTT. The chain recombines TRBV5-1 with TRBJ2-2; D not resolved. Germline-derived CDR1 and CDR2 are SGHRS and YFSETQ. The CDR3 consists of 11 residues. The V gene lost 5 bases and the J gene lost 3 bases, with 2 bases spanning the gap. The variable domain in full, with the rest retrieved from reference TRBV5-1 and TRBJ2-2, is KAGVTQTPRYLIKTRGQQVTLSCSPISGHRSVSWYQQTPGQGLQFLFEYFSETQRNKGNFPGRFSGRQFSNSRSEMNVSTLELGDSALYLCASRDTGELFFGEGSRLTVL.

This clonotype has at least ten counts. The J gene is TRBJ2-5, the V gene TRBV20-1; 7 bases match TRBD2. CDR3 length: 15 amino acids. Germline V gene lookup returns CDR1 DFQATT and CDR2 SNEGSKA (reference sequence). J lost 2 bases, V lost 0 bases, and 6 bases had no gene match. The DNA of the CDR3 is TGCAGTGCTAGAGACCAGGGAGGGAGGCAAGAGACCCAGTACTTC. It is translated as CSARDQGGRQETQYF.

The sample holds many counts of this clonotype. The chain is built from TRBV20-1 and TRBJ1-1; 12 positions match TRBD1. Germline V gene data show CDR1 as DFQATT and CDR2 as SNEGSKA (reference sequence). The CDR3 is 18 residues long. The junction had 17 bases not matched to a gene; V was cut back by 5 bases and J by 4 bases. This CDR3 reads CSAPTTGTGGYLGTEAFF. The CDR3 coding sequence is TGCAGTGCTCCGACCACCGGGACAGGGGGCTACCTGGGCACTGAAGCTTTCTTT.

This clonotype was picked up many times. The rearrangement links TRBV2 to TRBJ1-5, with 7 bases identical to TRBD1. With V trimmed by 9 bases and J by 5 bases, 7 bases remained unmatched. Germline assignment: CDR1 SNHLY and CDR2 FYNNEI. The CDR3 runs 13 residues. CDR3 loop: CASKGTVHQPQHF. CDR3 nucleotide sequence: TGTGCCAGTAAGGGGACAGTCCATCAGCCCCAGCATTTT.